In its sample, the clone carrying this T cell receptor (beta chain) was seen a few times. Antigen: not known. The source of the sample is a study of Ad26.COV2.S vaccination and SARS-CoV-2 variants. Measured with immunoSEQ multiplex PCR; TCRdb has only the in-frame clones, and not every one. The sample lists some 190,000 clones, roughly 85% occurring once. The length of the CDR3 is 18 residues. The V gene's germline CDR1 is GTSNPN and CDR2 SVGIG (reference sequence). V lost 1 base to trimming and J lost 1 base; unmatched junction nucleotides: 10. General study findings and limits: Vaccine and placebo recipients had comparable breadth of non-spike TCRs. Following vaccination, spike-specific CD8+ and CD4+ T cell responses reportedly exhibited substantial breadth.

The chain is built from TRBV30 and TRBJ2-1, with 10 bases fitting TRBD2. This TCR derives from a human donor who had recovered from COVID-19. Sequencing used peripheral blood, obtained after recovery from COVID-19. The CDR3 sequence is CAWSGFTSGTLSYNEQFF. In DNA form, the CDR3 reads TGTGCCTGGAGTGGATTCACTAGCGGGACCCTTTCCTACAATGAGCAGTTCTTC. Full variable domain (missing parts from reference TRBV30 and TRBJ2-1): SQTIHQWPATLVQPVGSPLSLECTVEGTSNPNLYWYRQAAGRGLQLLFYSVGIGQISSEVPQNLSASRPQDRQFILSSKKLLLSDSGFYLCAWSGFTSGTLSYNEQFFGPGTRLTVL.